These 15 T cell receptor beta chains were sequenced from one sample in a study of shared clonotypes between healthy human individuals. Produced via immunoSEQ multiplex PCR; TCRdb's table is partial and in-frame only. The sample consists of 550,000 to 800,000 clones, around 74% of them appearing once. The specimen sequenced was memory CD4+ T cells sorted from blood. Subset meaning: CD45RA-negative fraction. The receptors derive from a woman in her twenties or thirties in good health.

This clone was observed a handful of times. The chain is built from TRBV29-1 and TRBJ2-1; TRBD1 might be the D (6 bases). V was shortened by 6 bases and J by 8 bases, with 17 bases between the two germline ends. This CDR3 has 13 amino acids. Germline-derived CDR1 and CDR2 are SQVTM and ANQGSEA. The CDR3, as DNA: TGCAGCGTCGGAGCGAGACAGGTACATGAGCAGTTCTTC. This sequence encodes CSVGARQVHEQFF.

The chain uses TRBV4-1 and TRBJ2-1; 10 bases fit TRBD2. The V and J ends lost 3 bases and 9 bases, in that order; junction bases with no gene match: 8. The germline gives CDR1 MGHRA, CDR2 YSYEKL. This CDR3 has 15 residues. The CDR3 is CASSHDSGTSAEQFF. The CDR3 region has the DNA TGCGCCAGCAGCCATGACTCCGGGACTAGCGCTGAGCAGTTCTTC.

The chain carries TRBV7-8 and TRBJ1-2; the D is unclear. Trimming removed 6 bases at V and 3 bases at J, with 8 bases between. The CDR3 extends over 12 amino acids. Germline V gives CDR1 SGHVS, CDR2 FQNEAQ. CDR3 DNA sequence: TGTGCCAGCAGTCAAAGCGACTATGGCTACACCTTC. Translated, it gives CASSQSDYGYTF.

The V and J genes are TRBV5-1 and TRBJ2-5; TRBD2 aligns across 13 bases. This CDR3 is built from 15 residues. Germline CDR1 reads SGHRS; CDR2 reads YFSETQ. V lost 3 bases and J lost 3; bases outside the gene matches: 2. The CDR3 region is CASSSGTSGKETQYF. In DNA, the CDR3 is TGCGCCAGCAGCTCCGGGACTAGCGGGAAAGAGACCCAGTACTTC.

This chain joins TRBV28 and TRBJ2-1, with 9 nucleotides matching TRBD2. V lost 5 bases and J lost 9; bases outside the gene matches: 14. CDR3 length: 16 residues. Germline V gene lookup returns CDR1 MDHEN and CDR2 SYDVKM. The CDR3 sequence: CASSPSSSGRRGEQFF. CDR3 in DNA: TGTGCCAGCAGTCCCTCCAGTAGCGGGAGACGGGGTGAGCAGTTCTTC. Combining the CDR3 with reference TRBV28 and TRBJ2-1 gives the whole variable domain DVKVTQSSRYLVKRTGEKVFLECVQDMDHENMFWYRQDPGLGLRLIYFSYDVKMKEKGDIPEGYSVSREKKERFSLILESASTNQTSMYLCASSPSSSGRRGEQFFGPGTRLTVL.

The rearrangement joins TRBV28 to TRBJ1-2; D ambiguous. This CDR3 has 15 amino acids. Germline V gives CDR1 MDHEN, CDR2 SYDVKM. The V end was cut by 2 bases, the J end by 6 bases, with 16 bases between. This CDR3 reads CASSLGVPAGDGYTF. The CDR3, as DNA: TGTGCCAGCAGTTTAGGGGTGCCGGCTGGGGATGGCTACACCTTC.

The V call is TRBV7-9, the J call TRBJ1-2, with TRBD1 matching over 8 bases. V lost 4 bases, J lost 3 bases, and 4 bases stayed unmatched. Germline-derived CDR1 and CDR2 are SEHNR and FQNEAQ (reference sequence). The CDR3 runs 14 residues. The CDR3 region is CASSSTGGDYGYTF. The DNA for the CDR3 is TGTGCCAGCAGCTCTACAGGGGGGGACTATGGCTACACCTTC. The full variable domain, its missing parts supplied by reference TRBV7-9 and TRBJ1-2, is DTGVSQNPRHKITKRGQNVTFRCDPISEHNRLYWYRQTLGQGPEFLTYFQNEAQLEKSRLLSDRFSAERPKGSFSTLEIQRTEQGDSAMYLCASSSTGGDYGYTFGSGTRLTVV.

This clone was observed a few times. The chain links TRBV5-4 to TRBJ2-7; perhaps TRBD1 as D (5 bases). Germline V gives CDR1 SGHNT, CDR2 YYREEE (reference sequence). CDR3 length: 17 amino acids. V gave up 1 base and J gave up 7 bases, with 24 bases separating them. The CDR3 here is CASSLPSGDRGLGEQYF. The CDR3 DNA sequence: TGTGCCAGCAGCTTGCCCTCCGGCGACAGAGGTTTAGGGGAGCAGTACTTC.

This clone came up once. The chain has TRBV7-8 and TRBJ2-2; the match to TRBD1 covers 9 bases. The CDR3 runs to 14 residues. Germline CDR1 and CDR2: SGHVS and FQNEAQ. After removal of 4 bases from V and 7 bases from J, the junction contained 4 bases not matched to a gene. CDR3 sequence (DNA): TGTGCCAGCAGCTCACAGGGGGCGGGCGGGGAGCTGTTTTTT. It codes for CASSSQGAGGELFF.

The rearrangement uses TRBV28 and TRBJ2-7; weak D call: TRBD2 (6 bases). V gave up 5 bases and J gave up 5 bases, with 19 bases separating them. CDR1 and CDR2 from the germline V gene are MDHEN and SYDVKM. The CDR3 totals 15 residues. The CDR3, as DNA: TGTGCCAGCAGTACCCCGGGTCGGGGGATCAACGAGCAGTACTTC. It codes for CASSTPGRGINEQYF.

The rearrangement uses TRBV5-6 and TRBJ1-3; D unresolved. This CDR3 has 14 residues. Looked up from germline, CDR1 is SGHDT and CDR2 is YYEEEE. V lost 4 bases and J lost 0, with 8 bases in between. CDR3 residues: CASSPLGSGNTIYF. The CDR3 coding sequence is TGTGCCAGCAGCCCCTTAGGCTCTGGAAACACCATATATTTT.

CDR3 residues: CASSSGLPGRDEQFF. The CDR3 DNA reads as TGTGCCAGCAGTTCGGGACTCCCGGGGAGGGATGAGCAGTTCTTC. The J gene is TRBJ2-1, the V gene TRBV27, with 7 positions matching TRBD2. CDR1 MNHEY and CDR2 SMNVEV come from the germline V gene (reference sequence). The CDR3 loop spans 15 amino acids. After removal of 4 bases from V and 8 bases from J, the junction contained 11 bases not matched to a gene.

The gene calls are TRBV7-3 and TRBJ2-1, with D uncertain. V gave up 6 bases and J gave up 7 bases, with 4 bases separating them. The CDR3 spans 10 residues. From germline, CDR1 is SGHTA and CDR2 FQGTGA. The CDR3: CASRVNEQFF. The CDR3 bases are TGTGCCAGCAGGGTTAATGAGCAGTTCTTC.

This chain joins TRBV30 and TRBJ2-7; TRBD1 is a possible D gene (5 bases). V was shortened by 1 base and J by 6 bases, with 13 bases between the two germline ends. Germline V lookup: CDR1 GTSNPN, CDR2 SVGIG (reference sequence). The CDR3 contains 13 residues. CDR3 in DNA: TGTGCCTGGAGTGAGAACAGCCAGGGCGAGCAGTACTTC. It encodes CAWSENSQGEQYF.

The V gene is TRBV19, the J gene TRBJ1-2; 9 bases match TRBD1. V shed 6 bases, J shed 5 bases, and the junction held 4 bases outside the gene matches. This CDR3 has 13 amino acids. Germline CDR1 is LNHDA and CDR2 is SQIVND (reference sequence). CDR3 residues: CASSRGQGYGYTF. In nucleotides, the CDR3 is TGTGCCAGTAGCCGGGGACAGGGTTATGGCTACACCTTC.